These 14 T cell receptor beta chains share one sample of origin, sequenced in a study of CD8+CD57+ T cells in acquired aplastic anemia. TCR beta VDJ and CDR3 were profiled, and genomic DNA was the template. TCRdb re-analysed the reads in MiXCR, keeping a single row per CDR3 protein. The data hold roughly 61,000 distinct CDR3 sequences, with approximately 50% observed a single time. For sequencing, patients were chosen who had shown expansion of CD8+CD57+ cells by flow cytometry. The specimen was sorted CD4+, CD8+, or CD8+CD57+ T cells (not recorded which) from PBMCs. These receptors originate from a human donor with aplastic anemia.

This clonotype was seen many times. The chain has TRBV5-6 and TRBJ2-7; D unresolved. CDR1 is SGHDT, CDR2 YYEEEE, per germline. The CDR3 extends over 14 amino acids. V gave up 0 bases and J gave up 4 bases, with 11 bases separating them. CDR3 protein: CASSLGATKYEQYF. The DNA for the CDR3 is TGTGCCAGCAGCTTGGGGGCGACAAAATACGAGCAGTACTTC.

The gene calls are TRBV29-1 and TRBJ1-1; TRBD1 might be the D (6 bases). V shed 7 bases and J shed 3 bases, with 18 bases lying between them. CDR1 and CDR2 (germline): SQVTM, ANQGSEA. This CDR3 region has 14 residues. CDR3 sequence (DNA): TGCAGCGCCTTCACCGGGGGCGCATACACTGAAGCTTTCTTT. Translated: CSAFTGGAYTEAFF.

Comments on this clonotype: Given the absence of the conserved phenylalanine or tryptophan at the CDR3 end, a read error is likely. The gene calls are TRBV9 and TRBJ2-3; 11 nucleotides line up with TRBD2. Trimming at V came to 0 bases and at J to 8 bases, leaving 5 bases not matched to a gene. The CDR3 spans 15 residues. Germline loops: CDR1 SGDLS, CDR2 YYNGEE. CDR3 coding DNA: TGTGCCAGCAGCGTAGAAGTAGCGGGGGGGACTACGCAGTATTCT. It is translated as CASSVEVAGGTTQYS.

The genes are TRBV7-6 and TRBJ2-5, with a possible D match to TRBD2 (7 bases). The CDR3 totals 16 residues. Germline CDR1 is SGHVS and CDR2 is FNYEAQ. V lost 5 bases to trimming and J lost 1 base, with 17 bases between them. CDR3 sequence (DNA): TGTGCCAGCAGCCGCCACAGGGAGGGAGGCCAAGAGACCCAGTACTTC. Amino acid sequence: CASSRHREGGQETQYF.

This clonotype was seen at least ten times. This chain joins TRBV28 and TRBJ2-7; D assignment may be TRBD1 or TRBD2 (7 bases each). Per germline, CDR1 MDHEN and CDR2 SYDVKM. The V gene lost 5 bases and the J gene lost 4 bases, with 12 bases spanning the gap. The CDR3 loop spans 13 amino acids. CDR3 coding DNA: TGTGCCAGCAGTCGGGGGGACAGATACGAGCAGTACTTC. This codes for CASSRGDRYEQYF.

This clonotype was recorded at least ten times. The chain joins TRBV11-2 to TRBJ2-7; TRBD1 matches at 8 bases. The CDR3 length is 16 residues. Germline V gene lookup returns CDR1 SGHAT and CDR2 FQNNGV. J gave up 3 bases and V 4 bases, and 11 bases lay outside the gene matches. The CDR3: CASSYILGTGNYEQYF. The CDR3 bases are TGTGCCAGCAGCTACATTCTGGGGACAGGTAACTACGAGCAGTACTTC.

Concerning this clonotype: Since a much larger clone is just one base distant, this may be a read error. The chain links TRBV28 to TRBJ2-2; weak D call: TRBD2 (5 bases). Per the germline V gene, CDR1 is MDHEN and CDR2 is SYDVKM. The V and J ends lost 11 bases and 0 bases respectively, with 13 bases between them. The CDR3 totals 14 residues. As DNA, the CDR3 is TGTGCCGGCATTGGACTTACGAACACCGGGGAGCTGTTTTTT. This encodes CAGIGLTNTGELFF. The full variable domain, rest sourced from reference TRBV28 and TRBJ2-2, is DVKVTQSSRYLVKRTGEKVFLECVQDMDHENMFWYRQDPGLGLRLIYFSYDVKMKEKGDIPEGYSVSREKKERFSLILESASTNQTSMYLCAGIGLTNTGELFFGEGSRLTVL.

This clonotype was seen a handful of times. This chain joins TRBV7-9 and TRBJ2-7; no clear D gene. Trimming cost V 1 base and J 4 bases, with 5 bases left between them. This CDR3 comprises 12 residues. Germline V gene data show CDR1 as SEHNR and CDR2 as FQNEAQ (reference sequence). In nucleotides, the CDR3 is TGTGCCAGCAGCTTAGGGCAGTACGAGCAGTACTTC. Protein: CASSLGQYEQYF. The full variable domain, completed using reference TRBV7-9 and TRBJ2-7, is DTGVSQNPRHKITKRGQNVTFRCDPISEHNRLYWYRQTLGQGPEFLTYFQNEAQLEKSRLLSDRFSAERPKGSFSTLEIQRTEQGDSAMYLCASSLGQYEQYFGPGTRLTVT.

This clonotype was observed at least ten times. The genes are TRBV5-1 and TRBJ2-7; no clear D gene. The CDR3 contains 13 residues. Germline CDR1 is SGHRS and CDR2 is YFSETQ. Trimming stripped 2 bases from V and 0 bases from J, with 6 bases between. The CDR3 loop is CASSFGVSYEQYF. DNA of the CDR3: TGCGCCAGCAGCTTTGGAGTCTCCTACGAGCAGTACTTC.

The V gene is TRBV29-1, the J gene TRBJ1-1; perhaps TRBD1 as D (5 bases). The CDR3 loop spans 12 amino acids. Germline V CDR1 and CDR2: SQVTM, ANQGSEA. The V gene lost 4 bases and the J gene lost 1 base, with 7 bases spanning the gap. The CDR3, as DNA: TGCAGCGTTGCGGGACCGAACACTGAAGCTTTCTTT. It specifies CSVAGPNTEAFF.

The rearrangement links TRBV19 to TRBJ1-5; possibly TRBD1 for D (5 bases). The CDR3 extends over 14 amino acids. CDR1 is LNHDA, CDR2 SQIVND, per germline (reference sequence). The V end was cut by 5 bases, the J end by 1 base, with 9 bases between. The DNA for the CDR3 is TGTGCCAGTAGTCTACAGGTCAGCAATCAGCCCCAGCATTTT. Translated, it gives CASSLQVSNQPQHF.

The chain is built from TRBV19 and TRBJ2-7; 8 bases agree with TRBD1. CDR1 and CDR2 from the germline V gene are LNHDA and SQIVND (reference sequence). Trimming took 6 bases from V and 5 from J; bases not matched to a gene: 12. The CDR3 extends over 15 amino acids. CDR3 bases: TGTGCCAGTAGCCGCCCAGTTTCAGGGGGCCACGAGCAGTACTTC. It translates to CASSRPVSGGHEQYF.

Sample share makes this clonotype medium-sized. The chain links TRBV2 to TRBJ1-2; no clear D gene. Trimming pared 8 bases from V and 8 bases from J, leaving 18 bases between. Per the germline V gene, CDR1 is SNHLY and CDR2 is FYNNEI. This CDR3 is 13 amino acids long. The DNA of the CDR3 is TGTGCCAGCCCGGCGGGGTCGTTCGAGGGCTACACCTTC. Amino acid sequence: CASPAGSFEGYTF. Filled out from reference TRBV2 and TRBJ1-2, the complete variable domain reads EPEVTQTPSHQVTQMGQEVILRCVPISNHLYFYWYRQILGQKVEFLVSFYNNEISEKSEIFDDQFSVERPDGSNFTLKIRSTKLEDSAMYFCASPAGSFEGYTFGSGTRLTVV.

This clonotype was picked up many times. The rearrangement uses TRBV11-2 and TRBJ2-4; 8 bases align to TRBD1. V gave up 5 bases and J gave up 8 bases; unmatched junction bases: 14. CDR3 size: 16 residues. Germline V lookup: CDR1 SGHAT, CDR2 FQNNGV. The DNA for the CDR3 is TGTGCCAGCAGCCGAAGCGACAGGGGTGAAGTAGACATTCAGTACTTC. This encodes CASSRSDRGEVDIQYF.